This T cell receptor beta chain was documented in a study of blood T cells in healthy people across ages. Findings of the study overall: Researchers said unsorted PBMCs prevented a conclusive naive versus antigen-experienced comparison. Age brought a roughly linear fall in TCR beta diversity measured per million T cells.

This clonotype was picked up a small number of times. Its antigen is as yet unknown. CDR1 and CDR2 (germline): SNHLY, FYNNEI. Germline trimming cut 4 bases from V and 4 bases from J; bases unmatched to any gene: 15. This CDR3 region has 18 residues. Sample-barcoded 5' priming and a J-beta primer mix drove a second PCR of 7 to 11 cycles. TCRdb called the 5' RACE reads again in MiXCR, with one record for every CDR3 protein. This table has some 760,000 distinct CDR3 sequences, roughly 25% appearing once. This sample also appeared in a second study, on T cells of mothers and their children.

The chain employs TRBV2 and TRBJ1-4, with 7 positions matching TRBD1. This receptor was identified in a boy aged 5-17 years in good health. Sequences were obtained from blood. In DNA, the CDR3 is TGTGCCAGCAGTGTTATTCCAACAGGGGATCCTGGTAATGAAAAACTGTTTTTT. Translation: CASSVIPTGDPGNEKLFF.